This paragraph covers one T cell receptor beta chain sequence. This sample stems from a study of graft-versus-host responses after intestinal transplantation. V lost 0 bases and J 0 bases, leaving 4 bases between the germline ends. Germline V CDR1 and CDR2: SGDLS, YYNGEE. This CDR3 has 13 residues. Assay used: immunoSEQ multiplex PCR; TCRdb lists only in-frame clones, some missing. The sample consists of just over 3,000 clones, approximately 31% of them appearing once. The TCR sequence derives from a human patient who was an organ donor for intestinal transplantation. Sample: alloreactive CD4+ T cells from a mixed lymphocyte reaction culture, taken before transplantation. Described subset: CFSE-low proliferating T cells sorted from approximately 6-day pre-transplant mixed lymphocyte reaction (GvH or HvG direction). The genes are TRBV9 and TRBJ2-7; D gene uncertain. This CDR3 is CASSVGISYEQYF. CDR3 DNA: TGTGCCAGCAGCGTAGGAATCTCCTACGAGCAGTACTTC.